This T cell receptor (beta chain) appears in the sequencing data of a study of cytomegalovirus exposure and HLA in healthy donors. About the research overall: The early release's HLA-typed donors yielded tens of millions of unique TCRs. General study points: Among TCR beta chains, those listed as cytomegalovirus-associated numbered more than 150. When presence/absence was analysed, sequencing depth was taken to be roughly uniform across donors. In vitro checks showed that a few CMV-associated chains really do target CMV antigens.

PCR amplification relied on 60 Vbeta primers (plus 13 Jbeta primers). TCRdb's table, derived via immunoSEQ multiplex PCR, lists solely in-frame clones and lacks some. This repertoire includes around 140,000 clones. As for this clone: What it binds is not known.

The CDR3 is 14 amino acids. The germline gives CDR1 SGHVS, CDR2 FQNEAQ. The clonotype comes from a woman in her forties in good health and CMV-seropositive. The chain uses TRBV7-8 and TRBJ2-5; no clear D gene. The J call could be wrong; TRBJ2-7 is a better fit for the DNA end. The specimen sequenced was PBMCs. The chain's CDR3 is CASSLIGSYYEQYF. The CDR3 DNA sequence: TGTGCCAGCAGCTTAATCGGTTCTTACTACGAGCAGTACTTC.